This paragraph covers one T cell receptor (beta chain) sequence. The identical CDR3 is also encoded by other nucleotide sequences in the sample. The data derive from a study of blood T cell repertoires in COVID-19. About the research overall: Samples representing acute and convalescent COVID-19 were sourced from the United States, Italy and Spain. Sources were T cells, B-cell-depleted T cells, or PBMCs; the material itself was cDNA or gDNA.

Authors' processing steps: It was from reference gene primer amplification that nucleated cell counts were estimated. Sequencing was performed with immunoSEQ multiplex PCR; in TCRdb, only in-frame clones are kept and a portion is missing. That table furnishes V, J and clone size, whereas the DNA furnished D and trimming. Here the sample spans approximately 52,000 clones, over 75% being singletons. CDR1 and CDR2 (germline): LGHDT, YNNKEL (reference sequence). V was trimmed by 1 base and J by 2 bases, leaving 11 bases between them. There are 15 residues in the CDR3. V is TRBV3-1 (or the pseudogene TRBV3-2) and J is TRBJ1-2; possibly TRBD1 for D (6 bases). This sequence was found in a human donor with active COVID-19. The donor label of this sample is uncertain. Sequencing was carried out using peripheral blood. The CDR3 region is CASSQAGGGNYGYTF. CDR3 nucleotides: TGTGCCAGCAGCCAAGCCGGGGGGGGCAACTATGGCTACACCTTC.